Sequencing of this TCR beta chain was carried out in a study of blood T cell repertoires in COVID-19. V lost 8 bases to trimming and J lost 3 bases; unmatched junction nucleotides: 5. This CDR3 is 13 amino acids long. Germline loops: CDR1 SNHLY, CDR2 FYNNEI. This clone was observed once. Clones were read by immunoSEQ multiplex PCR, and TCRdb kept only the in-frame ones, dropping some. The sample includes more than 110,000 clones, around 80% of them seen just once. The chain links TRBV2 to TRBJ2-7; 9 bases fit TRBD2. The sequenced sample consisted of PBMCs or T cells enriched from blood (not recorded which). The source of this sequence is a woman aged 45-65 years who had recovered from COVID-19. The CDR3 loop reads CASGGSGGYEQYV. Written as DNA, the CDR3 is TGTGCCAGCGGGGGTAGCGGGGGCTACGAGCAGTACGTC.